The T cell receptor beta chain described here comes from a study of vaccination and CD4 T cells after COVID-19. Whole-study context: The study drew post-COVID samples a median around 100 days after diagnosis (range 35 to 161). The stimulating agents, overlapping spike peptides, came from SARS-CoV-2, HCoV-NL63, HCoV-OC43 and HCoV-229E.

Treatment specified: roughly 11-day PBMC culture with coronavirus spike peptide pools or control peptides (ViraFEST assay). With 1 base removed from V and 3 bases from J, the gap between germline ends came to 13 bases. Per germline, CDR1 SGHTA and CDR2 FQGNSA. This CDR3 is built from 15 residues. Cultured CD4+ T cells had their DNA profiled by the Oncomine TCR Beta short-read assay. TCRdb itself ran the PCR reads through MiXCR, one entry per CDR3 protein. The sample includes roughly 17,000 distinct CDR3 sequences, more than 65% of them seen just once. This clonotype was observed a few times. Its antigen is unknown.

The rearrangement links TRBV7-2 to TRBJ2-7; D is uncertain. Sample: CD4+ T cells from blood, cultured in vitro. The receptor was isolated from a human donor who had recovered from COVID-19. The CDR3 DNA is TGTGCCAGCAGCTTAGGTCCCCGCACCCTCTACGAGCAGTACTTC. This codes for CASSLGPRTLYEQYF.